Following are 22 T cell receptor beta chains from one sample sequenced in a study of control samples from healthy donors and cancer patients. Libraries were prepared by immunoSEQ multiplex PCR; TCRdb keeps only in-frame clonotypes and omits some of them. The table includes about 100,000 clones, less than 90% detected once. Sequenced material: blood. The receptor source for this set is a woman aged 50 to 60 in good health.

The CDR3 coding sequence is TGTGCCAGCAGAAGGGTTGACGAGCAGTACGTC. Its protein is CASRRVDEQYV. The chain employs TRBV6-5 and TRBJ2-7; D is unresolved. The germline V gene encodes CDR1 MNHEY and CDR2 SVGAGI. This CDR3 has 11 residues. V was cut by 6 bases and J by 5 bases, with 8 bases left in between.

V usage is TRBV29-1 and J usage is TRBJ1-2, with TRBD1 identical over 8 bases. Trimming at V came to 6 bases and at J to 6 bases, leaving 9 bases not matched to a gene. CDR1 is SQVTM and CDR2 is ANQGSEA in the germline V gene. The CDR3 runs 13 residues. The DNA for the CDR3 is TGCAGCGTCATTCGGGACAGGTCGGATGGCTACACCTTC. Amino acid sequence: CSVIRDRSDGYTF.

V usage is TRBV27 and J usage is TRBJ1-5, with 12 nucleotides matching TRBD1. From germline, CDR1 is MNHEY and CDR2 SMNVEV (reference sequence). With 4 bases clipped from V and 6 bases from J, the junction kept 10 bases outside the gene matches. The CDR3 loop spans 17 amino acids. The CDR3 loop reads CASSSRGQGASGQPQHF. The CDR3 DNA reads TGTGCCAGCAGTTCCCGGGGACAGGGGGCCAGCGGTCAGCCCCAGCATTTT.

The V and J genes are TRBV6-5 and TRBJ2-1, with D possibly being TRBD1 or TRBD2 (5 bases each). Germline CDR1 and CDR2: MNHEY and SVGAGI. The V gene lost 1 base and the J gene lost 5 bases, with 9 bases spanning the gap. This CDR3 is 14 amino acids long. The CDR3 region has the DNA TGTGCCAGCAGTTACTACAGGACTGACAATGAGCAGTTCTTC. It specifies CASSYYRTDNEQFF.

The chain recombines TRBV6-5 with TRBJ1-1; the match to TRBD1 covers 8 bases. Germline CDR1 and CDR2: MNHEY and SVGAGI. V was pared by 8 bases and J by 5 bases, with 10 bases of the junction left unmatched. This CDR3 has 14 residues. CDR3 nucleotide sequence: TGTGCCAGCGCATCACAGGGGGACGGAACTGAAGCTTTCTTT. As protein: CASASQGDGTEAFF.

In the case of this clone: The sample has other DNA sequences that encode this CDR3 too. J is TRBJ2-3 and V is TRBV4-3, with D perhaps TRBD1 (5 bases). The CDR3 is 16 amino acids. V dropped 0 bases and J dropped 5 bases, with 15 bases sitting between them. CDR1 and CDR2 (germline): LGHNA, YSLEER. CDR3 loop: CASSQDTGRAGDTQYF. The CDR3 DNA reads as TGCGCCAGCAGCCAAGATACAGGCCGGGCCGGAGATACGCAGTATTTT.

The rearrangement uses TRBV7-2 and TRBJ2-3; 10 bases are a match to TRBD1. Germline CDR1 is SGHTA and CDR2 is FQGNSA. This CDR3 spans 15 amino acids. Unmatched junction bases numbered 3, after V lost 2 bases and J lost 4 bases. The CDR3 DNA is TGTGCCAGCAGCTTATGGGACAGGGGCCCAGATACGCAGTATTTT. It translates to CASSLWDRGPDTQYF. Drawing the rest from reference TRBV7-2 and TRBJ2-3, the complete variable domain is GAGVSQSPSNKVTEKGKDVELRCDPISGHTALYWYRQSLGQGLEFLIYFQGNSAPDKSGLPSDRFSAERTGGSVSTLTIQRTQQEDSAVYLCASSLWDRGPDTQYFGPGTRLTVL.

The rearrangement links TRBV6-5 to TRBJ1-1; D ambiguous. The CDR3 consists of 14 residues. Trimming left V 6 bases short and J 11 bases short, with 22 bases between. The germline CDR1 and CDR2 sequences are MNHEY and SVGAGI. DNA for the CDR3: TGTGCCAGCAGAGGACTGTCCAAGGTCTTGAACGCTTTCTTT. Translation: CASRGLSKVLNAFF.

This rearrangement joins TRBV6-6 to TRBJ1-1; D ambiguous. Germline values: CDR1 MNHNY, CDR2 SVGAGI (reference sequence). This CDR3 spans 13 amino acids. Deletions cut 0 bases from V and 4 bases from J, with 6 bases between. CDR3 nucleotide sequence: TGTGCCAGCAGTTACTCGGTGGGCACTGAAGCTTTCTTT. Protein sequence: CASSYSVGTEAFF.

The chain's CDR3 is CAISWTSGGAADTQYF. The CDR3 coding sequence is TGTGCCATCAGCTGGACTAGCGGGGGCGCCGCAGATACGCAGTATTTT. V usage is TRBV10-3 and J usage is TRBJ2-3; TRBD2 aligns across 13 bases. Germline trimming cut 6 bases from V and 4 bases from J; bases unmatched to any gene: 7. The CDR3 totals 16 residues. The germline gives CDR1 ENHRY, CDR2 SYGVKD.

The chain has TRBV7-9 and TRBJ1-5; 8 nucleotides line up with TRBD1. Trimming took 3 bases from V and 7 from J; bases not matched to a gene: 5. The germline V gene has CDR1 SEHNR and CDR2 FQNEAQ (reference sequence). The length of the CDR3 is 14 residues. The CDR3 protein is CASSFQGAEQPQHF. For the CDR3, the DNA is TGTGCCAGCAGCTTCCAGGGGGCTGAACAGCCCCAGCATTTT.

The genes are TRBV7-7 and TRBJ1-1, with 9 bases fitting TRBD1. V lost 4 bases and J lost 5; bases outside the gene matches: 2. The germline V gene encodes CDR1 SSHAT and CDR2 FNYEAQ (reference sequence). The CDR3 consists of 13 residues. The CDR3 sequence: CASSWGQGTEAFF. Written as DNA, the CDR3 is TGTGCCAGCAGCTGGGGACAGGGTACTGAAGCTTTCTTT.

This rearrangement joins TRBV30 to TRBJ1-6; TRBD1 might be the D (6 bases). V lost 2 bases and J 9 bases, leaving 17 bases between the germline ends. The germline CDR1 and CDR2 sequences are GTSNPN and SVGIG (reference sequence). The CDR3 has 15 residues. The DNA for the CDR3 is TGTGCCTGGAGTAACCCCGGGACACGGGGTTCACCCCTCCACTTT. Protein sequence: CAWSNPGTRGSPLHF.

This sequence joins TRBV28 and TRBJ1-1, with a weak D call TRBD1 (5 bases). V was clipped by 1 base and J by 0 bases, with 12 bases between them. CDR3 size: 16 residues. Germline V gene sequence: CDR1 MDHEN, CDR2 SYDVKM. As DNA, the CDR3 is TGTGCCAGCAGTTTATTCCACAGGATCATGAACACTGAAGCTTTCTTT. It codes for CASSLFHRIMNTEAFF.

This chain uses TRBV5-1 with TRBJ2-5, with D unclear. The germline gives CDR1 SGHRS, CDR2 YFSETQ. The V gene lost 2 bases and the J gene lost 2 bases, with 10 bases spanning the gap. The length of the CDR3 is 14 residues. The CDR3 nucleotides are TGCGCCAGCAGCTTTAGGTGGGATCAAGAGACCCAGTACTTC. Encoded protein: CASSFRWDQETQYF.

The chain employs TRBV5-4 and TRBJ1-3; possibly TRBD1 for D (5 bases). Germline assignment: CDR1 SGHNT and CDR2 YYREEE (reference sequence). The CDR3 is made up of 16 amino acids. Trimming took off 0 bases at V and 0 bases at J, with 10 bases between the two ends. As DNA, the CDR3 is TGTGCCAGCAGCTTGGGGGGCAGATCCTCTGGAAACACCATATATTTT. Protein sequence: CASSLGGRSSGNTIYF.

Only one count was recorded for this clone. V usage is TRBV6-5 and J usage is TRBJ2-1; possibly TRBD1 or TRBD2 for D (6 bases each). The CDR3 has 14 residues. Germline CDR1 and CDR2: MNHEY and SVGAGI. V was clipped by 10 bases and J by 2 bases, with 15 bases between them. CDR3 nucleotide sequence: TGTGCCATCACCCGTCGGGGGCCCTACAATGAGCAGTTCTTC. It yields the protein CAITRRGPYNEQFF.

The chain couples TRBV5-1 to TRBJ1-6; 12 nucleotides match TRBD1. Germline V CDR1 and CDR2: SGHRS, YFSETQ. CDR3 length equals 14 residues. Losses at the gene ends were 4 bases for V and 10 bases for J; bases not matched to a gene: 3. As DNA, the CDR3 is TGCGCCAGCAGCCGGGACAGGGGGCCCTCACCCCTCCACTTT. As protein: CASSRDRGPSPLHF.

The V gene is TRBV29-1, the J gene TRBJ1-2, with a possible D match to TRBD1 (5 bases). The CDR3 runs to 14 residues. V was clipped by 7 bases and J by 2 bases, with 17 bases between them. Germline V gives CDR1 SQVTM, CDR2 ANQGSEA. The CDR3 spells CSASLRQRNYGYTF. In DNA form, the CDR3 reads TGCAGCGCCAGCCTAAGACAGAGGAACTATGGCTACACCTTC.

CDR3 sequence (DNA): TGTGCCAGCAGGAGGCGGGGGATCCAAGAGACCCAGTACTTC. Its protein is CASRRRGIQETQYF. The chain links TRBV2 to TRBJ2-5; TRBD2 matches at 7 bases. The V segment lost 6 bases and the J segment 1 base; nucleotides outside the gene matches: 5. CDR1 is SNHLY and CDR2 is FYNNEI in the germline V gene. CDR3 length equals 14 residues.

This clone was picked up one time. This sequence joins TRBV6-5 and TRBJ2-1; possibly TRBD1 or TRBD2 for D (6 bases each). V was cut by 7 bases and J by 3 bases, with 16 bases left in between. This CDR3 comprises 15 residues. Germline V lookup: CDR1 MNHEY, CDR2 SVGAGI. The CDR3 here is CASNSLGGYYNEQFF. In DNA form, the CDR3 reads TGTGCCAGCAACTCCTTGGGGGGCTACTACAATGAGCAGTTCTTC.

The CDR3 DNA reads as TGTGCCAGCTCACAAACGATCCAAGAGACCCAGTACTTC. As protein: CASSQTIQETQYF. The chain employs TRBV18 and TRBJ2-5; unclear D gene. Germline CDR1 is KGHSH and CDR2 is LQKENI. The CDR3 spans 13 residues. The V and J ends lost 4 bases and 1 base respectively, with 7 bases between them. Using reference TRBV18 and TRBJ2-5 for the parts outside the CDR3, the full variable domain is NAGVMQNPRHLVRRRGQEARLRCSPMKGHSHVYWYRQLPEEGLKFMVYLQKENIIDESGMPKERFSAEFPKEGPSILRIQQVVRGDSAAYFCASSQTIQETQYFGPGTRLLVL.